This T cell receptor beta chain was recovered during a study of Ad26.COV2.S vaccination and SARS-CoV-2 variants. Study-wide results and caveats: Vaccine recipients and placebo recipients showed similar non-spike TCR breadth. Measurements of TCR breadth and depth may have given underestimates of the total T cell responses.

The protocol was immunoSEQ multiplex PCR, while the TCRdb copy is restricted to in-frame clones and leaves out a portion. Among some 300,000 clones, 86% were seen once, and the ten largest hold 1.9%. Germline CDR1 MDHEN, CDR2 SYDVKM. Trimming took 2 bases from V and 8 from J, leaving 9 bases between them. This CDR3 is 13 amino acids long. Remarks on this clone: The antigen remains unidentified.

This sample's treatment: some 20 received Ad26.COV2.S at low or high dose, single or two shots; about five received placebo; per-sample allocation not given. It was on day 63 after the first vaccine or placebo injection that samples were taken. Aged 18-55 years, donor was enrolled in Boston in 2020. The sample consisted of peripheral blood, taken in a trial of Ad26.COV2.S vaccine versus placebo. The chain combines TRBV28 with TRBJ2-2, with D tentatively TRBD2 (5 bases). The sequence came from a person aged 18-65 years who received the Ad26.COV2.S COVID-19 vaccine or a placebo. The CDR3 coding sequence is TGTGCCAGCAGTTTAGCGGGCTGGGGGGAGCTGTTTTTT. Translating gives CASSLAGWGELFF.